The rows below give T cell receptor beta chains drawn from one sample of a study of OX40 agonist ivuxolimab in advanced cancers. Assay: immunoSEQ multiplex PCR; the TCRdb copy retains only in-frame clones and omits some. The top ten clones hold approximately 13% of a sample with roughly 50,000 clones, around four fifths of them seen once. The sample consisted of CD4+ or CD8+ T cells sorted from blood, taken in a trial of the OX40 agonist ivuxolimab. Receptor source: an adult with an advanced solid tumor such as melanoma, head and neck, liver or kidney cancer. Each CDR3 is given with its conserved first and last residue. D genes are given only for firm matches. Not every row has a clone size; where given, it reads once, few, many or a size class.

v_call,j_call,d_call,clone_size,cdr3_aa,cdr3_nt
TRBV27,TRBJ2-1,.,.,CASSLSGNEQFF,TGTGCCAGCAGTTTATCGGGCAATGAGCAGTTCTTC
TRBV7-9,TRBJ1-1,.,.,CASSPTAQNTEAFF,TGTGCCAGCAGCCCGACAGCTCAGAACACTGAAGCTTTCTTT
TRBV2,TRBJ1-2,.,.,CASSQINRGYTF,TGTGCCAGCAGTCAAATTAATAGGGGCTACACCTTC
TRBV5-4,TRBJ2-2,.,.,CASSLAGGGELFF,TGTGCCAGCAGCTTGGCCGGTGGCGGGGAGCTGTTTTTT
TRBV5-4,TRBJ2-7,.,.,CASSLSGGGYEQYF,TGTGCCAGCAGCTTGTCAGGGGGAGGGTACGAGCAGTACTTC
TRBV19,TRBJ1-5,.,few,CASSIDGDQPQHF,TGTGCCAGTAGTATTGACGGGGATCAGCCCCAGCATTTT
TRBV2,TRBJ2-3,TRBD2,.,CASSEAGSGSTDTQYF,TGTGCCAGCAGTGAAGCGGGTAGCGGGAGCACAGATACGCAGTATTTT
TRBV5-1,TRBJ2-2,TRBD2,.,CASSFGLAGENTGELFF,TGCGCCAGCAGCTTCGGACTAGCGGGGGAGAACACCGGGGAGCTGTTTTTT
TRBV7-9,TRBJ2-2,.,.,CASSLVRGIANTGELFF,TGTGCCAGCAGCCTAGTAAGGGGGATCGCGAACACCGGGGAGCTGTTTTTT
TRBV5-1,TRBJ2-5,.,few,CASSLGSEETQYF,TGCGCCAGCAGCTTAGGAAGTGAAGAGACCCAGTACTTC
TRBV20-1,TRBJ2-4,.,few,CSGSTENIQYF,TGCAGCGGGTCGACTGAAAACATTCAGTACTTC
TRBV5-6,TRBJ2-6,TRBD1,.,CASSPWTGRQGGANVLTF,TGTGCCAGCAGCCCCTGGACAGGGAGGCAGGGCGGGGCCAACGTCCTGACTTTC
TRBV30,TRBJ1-6,.,.,CAWSVGGQGNSPLHF,TGTGCCTGGAGTGTAGGGGGGCAGGGAAATTCACCCCTCCACTTT
TRBV4-2,TRBJ1-2,TRBD1,.,CASSLGTGSYGYTF,TGTGCCAGCAGCTTGGGGACAGGGTCCTATGGCTACACCTTC
TRBV18,TRBJ1-2,.,.,CASSHGTPGEGYTF,TGTGCCAGCTCACACGGGACACCCGGTGAGGGCTACACCTTC
TRBV10-3,TRBJ2-1,.,.,CAISGRQATGDEQFF,TGTGCCATCAGCGGGAGACAGGCCACGGGGGATGAGCAGTTCTTC